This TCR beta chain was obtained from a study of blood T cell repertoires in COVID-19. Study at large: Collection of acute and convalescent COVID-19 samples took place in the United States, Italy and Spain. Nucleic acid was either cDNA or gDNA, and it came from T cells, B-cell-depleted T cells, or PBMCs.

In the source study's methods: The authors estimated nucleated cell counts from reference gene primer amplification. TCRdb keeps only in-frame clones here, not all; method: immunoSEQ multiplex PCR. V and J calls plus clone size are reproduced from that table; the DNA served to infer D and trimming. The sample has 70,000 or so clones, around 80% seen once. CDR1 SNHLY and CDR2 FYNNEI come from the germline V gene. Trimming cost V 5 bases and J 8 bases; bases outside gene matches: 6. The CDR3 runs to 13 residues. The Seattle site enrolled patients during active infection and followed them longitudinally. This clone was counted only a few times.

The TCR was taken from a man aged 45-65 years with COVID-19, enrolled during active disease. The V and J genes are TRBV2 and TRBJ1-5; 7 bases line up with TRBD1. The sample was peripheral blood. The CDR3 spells CASSSGGAKPQHF. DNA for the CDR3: TGTGCCAGCAGTTCAGGGGGTGCGAAGCCCCAGCATTTT.